These 9 T cell receptor beta chains originate from one sample sequenced in a study. Only in-frame clones appear in the TCRdb table, and some are missing; sequencing was by immunoSEQ multiplex PCR. This table holds approximately 70,000 clones, 93% found once. The sample taken for sequencing was PBMCs. The source is a man aged 35-49 years with rheumatoid arthritis.

This chain uses TRBV20-1 with TRBJ2-7; no definite D call. Germline-derived CDR1 and CDR2 are DFQATT and SNEGSKA (reference sequence). The CDR3 extends over 13 amino acids. The ends were cut back, 3 bases at V and 6 bases at J, with 15 bases in the middle. DNA for the CDR3: TGCAGTGCTAGTGGGCCGTTGAACGGCGAGCAGTACTTC. Encoded protein: CSASGPLNGEQYF.

The rearrangement joins TRBV12-3 or TRBV12-4 to TRBJ1-2; tentative D call: TRBD1 (5 bases). The CDR3 is 12 residues long. Deletions cut 4 bases from V and 8 bases from J, with 11 bases between. The CDR3 region has the DNA TGTGCCAGCAGTTCTTCAGGGTACGGCTACACCTTC. Its translation is CASSSSGYGYTF.

The chain has TRBV30 and TRBJ1-5; D is ambiguous. Trimming took 0 bases from V and 4 from J, leaving 16 bases between them. The CDR3 has 16 amino acids. The germline CDR1 and CDR2 sequences are GTSNPN and SVGIG (reference sequence). CDR3 in amino acids: CAWSVPVAVTNQPQHF. CDR3 bases: TGTGCCTGGAGTGTACCGGTCGCTGTGACAAATCAGCCCCAGCATTTT.

This clone appeared once. V is TRBV27 and J is TRBJ2-7, with TRBD2 matching 10 bases. Germline CDR1 and CDR2: MNHEY and SMNVEV (reference sequence). The CDR3 is 14 residues long. V gave up 3 bases and J gave up 7 bases; unmatched junction bases: 6. Written as DNA, the CDR3 is TGTGCCAGCAGTTTTTCTAGCGGGAGCCGGGAGCAGTACTTC. It is translated as CASSFSSGSREQYF.

The V gene is TRBV4-1, the J gene TRBJ2-1, with 8 bases that match TRBD2. With 0 bases clipped from V and 8 bases from J, the junction kept 9 bases outside the gene matches. The CDR3 is made up of 16 amino acids. Germline CDR1 and CDR2: MGHRA and YSYEKL. CDR3 sequence reads: CASSQERSGGRDEQFF. For the CDR3, the DNA is TGCGCCAGCAGCCAAGAAAGGAGCGGGGGCCGGGATGAGCAGTTCTTC.

This chain uses TRBV5-4 with TRBJ2-3; 10 nucleotides agree with TRBD2. The CDR3 sequence is 16 residues long. Trimming at V came to 4 bases and at J to 6 bases, leaving 11 bases not matched to a gene. Germline-derived CDR1 and CDR2 are SGHNT and YYREEE (reference sequence). The DNA for the CDR3 is TGTGCCAGCAGCCGGGCCTCTAGCGGGAGTGCGGATACGCAGTATTTT. Its translation: CASSRASSGSADTQYF.

The V call is TRBV11-2, the J call TRBJ2-5; 7 bases agree with TRBD2. J was trimmed by 1 base and V by 3 bases; bases with no gene match: 5. Germline V gene data show CDR1 as SGHAT and CDR2 as FQNNGV. CDR3 length: 15 amino acids. The CDR3 reads CASSFLLAGQETQYF. In DNA form, the CDR3 reads TGTGCCAGCAGCTTTCTTTTAGCGGGCCAAGAGACCCAGTACTTC.

The rearrangement uses TRBV4-1 and TRBJ2-6; D could derive from TRBD1 or TRBD2 (6 bases each). V gave up 3 bases and J gave up 4 bases, with 13 bases separating them. Germline loops: CDR1 MGHRA, CDR2 YSYEKL. The CDR3 is 16 residues long. CDR3 bases: TGCGCCAGCAGCCAGGAGGGGGTCCCCGGGGCCAACGTCCTGACTTTC. Protein sequence: CASSQEGVPGANVLTF.

The V gene is TRBV30, the J gene TRBJ1-5; tentatively, D is TRBD1 (5 bases). This CDR3 has 17 residues. Trimming pared 0 bases from V and 2 bases from J, leaving 17 bases between. Germline CDR1 is GTSNPN and CDR2 is SVGIG (reference sequence). The chain's CDR3 is CAWSVRWDRGGNQPQHF. CDR3 sequence (DNA): TGTGCCTGGAGTGTACGGTGGGACCGCGGGGGCAATCAGCCCCAGCATTTT.